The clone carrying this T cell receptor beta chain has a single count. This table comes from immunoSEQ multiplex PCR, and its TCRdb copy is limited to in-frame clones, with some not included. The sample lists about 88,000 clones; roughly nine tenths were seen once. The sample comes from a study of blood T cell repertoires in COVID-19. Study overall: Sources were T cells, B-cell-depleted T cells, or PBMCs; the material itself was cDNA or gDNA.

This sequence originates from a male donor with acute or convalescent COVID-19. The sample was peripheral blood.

For the CDR3, the DNA is TGTGCCAGCAGCCGTAGTGGGGGGTTCACCGGGGAGCTGTTTTTT. It is translated as CASSRSGGFTGELFF. This rearrangement joins TRBV11-2 to TRBJ2-2; D perhaps matches TRBD2 (6 bases). The ends were cut back, 5 bases at V and 4 bases at J, with 14 bases in the middle. CDR3 length: 15 residues. CDR1 is SGHAT and CDR2 is FQNNGV in the germline V gene. Looking up the rest from reference TRBV11-2 and TRBJ2-2 gives the full variable domain: EAGVAQSPRYKIIEKRQSVAFWCNPISGHATLYWYQQILGQGPKLLIQFQNNGVVDDSQLPKDRFSAERLKGVDSTLKIQPAKLEDSAVYLCASSRSGGFTGELFFGEGSRLTVL.